A single sample gave rise to the 22 T cell receptor beta chains below, sequenced in a study of human T cells and chemical hapten exposure. Time point specified: patch test 1, 2 weeks after DPC sensitization. Treatment indicated: therapeutic diphenylcyclopropenone sensitization with weekly scalp DPC. Each CDR3 protein is one row after TCRdb ran MiXCR on the RACE reads. The sample holds about 380,000 distinct CDR3 sequences, 4.8% seen once. This specimen was whole blood, taken in connection with sensitization to the hapten diphenylcyclopropenone (DPC). All receptors derive from a woman aged 50 to 60 with alopecia areata. Some clones in this sample may be carry-over from other donors' samples.

CDR3 loop: CASRAQTRYYEQYF. CDR3 nucleotides: TGTGCCAGCCGAGCCCAGACAAGATACTACGAGCAGTACTTC. The chain combines TRBV28 with TRBJ2-7; D is uncertain. Germline-derived CDR1 and CDR2 are MDHEN and SYDVKM. The CDR3 sequence is 14 residues long. The V end was cut by 8 bases, the J end by 3 bases, with 17 bases between.

This chain joins TRBV6-5 and TRBJ2-1, with 10 bases fitting TRBD1. CDR3 length: 15 amino acids. CDR1 is MNHEY, CDR2 SVGAGI, per germline. Unmatched junction bases numbered 8, after V lost 4 bases and J lost 8 bases. CDR3 DNA sequence: TGTGCCAGCAGTTTAGGGACAGGGGAAATCTATGAGCAGTTCTTC. Protein product: CASSLGTGEIYEQFF.

This clonotype has just a few counts. The chain combines TRBV20-1 with TRBJ2-4; D might be TRBD1 (6 bases). The germline CDR1 and CDR2 sequences are DFQATT and SNEGSKA (reference sequence). There are 16 residues in the CDR3. Between the trimmed V and J ends, which lost 0 bases and 0 bases, there was a span of 12 bases. The CDR3 nucleotides read TGCAGTGCTAGAGAGGAGAGGGGGATAGCCAAAAACATTCAGTACTTC. As protein: CSAREERGIAKNIQYF.

This clonotype was counted only a few times. V is TRBV2 and J is TRBJ2-3; no definite D call. This CDR3 spans 15 amino acids. CDR1 SNHLY and CDR2 FYNNEI come from the germline V gene. Deletions cut 8 bases from V and 0 bases from J, with 15 bases between. CDR3 sequence (DNA): TGTGCCAGCCTCCAAAGGCTAGACAGCACAGATACGCAGTATTTT. It encodes CASLQRLDSTDTQYF.

This clonotype was observed at least ten times. The chain employs TRBV20-1 and TRBJ2-2; D perhaps matches TRBD2 (6 bases). The ends were cut back, 4 bases at V and 3 bases at J, with 18 bases in the middle. Germline V gene lookup returns CDR1 DFQATT and CDR2 SNEGSKA (reference sequence). The CDR3 consists of 16 residues. The CDR3 nucleotides are TGCAGTGCTAACCTTGGAGGGAGTTGGGACACCGGGGAGCTGTTTTTT. The encoded protein is CSANLGGSWDTGELFF.

This clonotype was seen many times. V and J are TRBV9 and TRBJ2-1; 7 bases fit TRBD2. This CDR3 has 17 amino acids. The V gene's germline CDR1 is SGDLS and CDR2 YYNGEE. J gave up 0 bases and V 4 bases, and 10 bases lay outside the gene matches. In nucleotides, the CDR3 is TGTGCCAGCAGCCCCCACCCCCTAGCGGACTCCTACAATGAGCAGTTCTTC. This sequence encodes CASSPHPLADSYNEQFF.

The chain joins TRBV6-2 or TRBV6-3 to TRBJ2-3; D is unresolved. This CDR3 comprises 15 residues. Germline V lookup: CDR1 MNHEY, CDR2 SVGEGT. Trimming removed 2 bases from V and 2 bases from J, with 11 bases in between. DNA for the CDR3: TGTGCCAGCAGTTACCAACCTGACCACACAGATACGCAGTATTTT. Residues: CASSYQPDHTDTQYF.

The chain couples TRBV2 to TRBJ2-1; D gene uncertain. Trimming left V 7 bases short and J 10 bases short, with 8 bases between. The germline CDR1 and CDR2 sequences are SNHLY and FYNNEI. CDR3 length: 10 residues. The CDR3 nucleotides are TGTGCCAGCACCCAAGGGGAGCAGTTCTTC. Translated, it gives CASTQGEQFF.

Ten or more counts support this clonotype. J is TRBJ1-1 and V is TRBV5-1, with unresolved D. Germline V gives CDR1 SGHRS, CDR2 YFSETQ. CDR3 length: 14 residues. V lost 0 bases and J lost 0, with 6 bases in between. The CDR3 protein is CASSLVGLNTEAFF. The DNA for the CDR3 is TGCGCCAGCAGCTTGGTTGGCCTGAACACTGAAGCTTTCTTT.

This clonotype was seen only a few times. V and J are TRBV12-5 and TRBJ1-2; D remains unclear. Germline lookup yields CDR1 LGHNT and CDR2 FRNRAP. CDR3 length equals 12 residues. Trimming took 3 bases from V and 3 from J, leaving 5 bases between them. The CDR3 DNA reads TGTGCTAGTGGTTTTTTAGACTATGGCTACACCTTC. This gives the protein CASGFLDYGYTF.

In its sample, this clonotype was seen many times. The genes are TRBV15 and TRBJ1-5; 11 nucleotides align to TRBD1. Per germline, CDR1 LNHNV and CDR2 YYDKDF (reference sequence). After removal of 0 bases from V and 7 bases from J, the junction contained 2 bases not matched to a gene. The CDR3 length is 15 residues. CDR3 sequence reads: CATSRDGTGGQPQHF. DNA for the CDR3: TGTGCCACCAGCAGAGACGGGACAGGGGGGCAGCCCCAGCATTTT.

The sample holds a few counts of this clonotype. The gene calls are TRBV28 and TRBJ1-5; 8 nucleotides line up with TRBD1. The V and J ends lost 6 bases and 3 bases, in that order; junction bases with no gene match: 7. The CDR3 has 15 residues. The germline V gene encodes CDR1 MDHEN and CDR2 SYDVKM. The CDR3 protein is CASRTPGGTNQPQHF. The CDR3 region has the DNA TGTGCCAGCAGGACCCCAGGGGGCACCAATCAGCCCCAGCATTTT.

The chain combines TRBV3-1 with TRBJ2-7, with D unclear. V gave up 1 base and J gave up 6 bases, with 13 bases separating them. Germline V gene data show CDR1 as LGHDT and CDR2 as YNNKEL (reference sequence). This CDR3 has 14 residues. The CDR3, as DNA: TGTGCCAGCAGCCAAGGGATAAGGGCAACCGAGCAGTACTTC. Translating gives CASSQGIRATEQYF.

This clonotype was seen repeatedly, ten times or more. The V gene is TRBV6-5, the J gene TRBJ2-5; D unresolved. Germline V gene data show CDR1 as MNHEY and CDR2 as SVGAGI. Trimming cost V 5 bases and J 3 bases, with 10 bases left between them. This CDR3 comprises 13 residues. In DNA form, the CDR3 reads TGTGCCAGCAGTCAAAAATATGAAGAGACCCAGTACTTC. It translates to CASSQKYEETQYF.

At least ten counts were recorded for this clonotype. The chain uses TRBV20-1 and TRBJ2-3; tentative D call: TRBD1 (6 bases). The CDR3 is 12 amino acids. V lost 3 bases and J 6 bases, leaving 10 bases between the germline ends. Per germline, CDR1 DFQATT and CDR2 SNEGSKA (reference sequence). CDR3 nucleotide sequence: TGCAGTGCTAGGGGGGCTGGGGATACGCAGTATTTT. It translates to CSARGAGDTQYF.

There are a few counts of this clonotype. This chain uses TRBV28 with TRBJ2-7; 7 nucleotides match TRBD1. Germline values: CDR1 MDHEN, CDR2 SYDVKM. V gave up 6 bases and J gave up 5 bases; unmatched junction bases: 13. The CDR3 covers 15 residues. CDR3: CASREIQGEFDEQYF. CDR3 nucleotide sequence: TGTGCCAGCAGAGAGATCCAGGGGGAGTTCGACGAGCAGTACTTC. The full variable domain, rest sourced from reference TRBV28 and TRBJ2-7, is DVKVTQSSRYLVKRTGEKVFLECVQDMDHENMFWYRQDPGLGLRLIYFSYDVKMKEKGDIPEGYSVSREKKERFSLILESASTNQTSMYLCASREIQGEFDEQYFGPGTRLTVT.

A few counts support this clonotype. The chain joins TRBV30 to TRBJ1-5, with TRBD1 matching over 8 bases. CDR1 GTSNPN and CDR2 SVGIG come from the germline V gene (reference sequence). V lost 3 bases, J lost 4 bases, and 5 bases stayed unmatched. The CDR3 contains 14 residues. The CDR3 DNA is TGTGCCTGGAGCCAGGGGGCAGGGAATCAGCCCCAGCATTTT. This gives the protein CAWSQGAGNQPQHF.

This clonotype was found many times. The rearrangement uses TRBV10-2 and TRBJ1-4; D gene unclear. The germline V gene has CDR1 WSHSY and CDR2 SAAADI. The CDR3 contains 13 residues. Trimming shortened V by 6 bases and J by 4 bases, and 9 bases separated the two germline ends. CDR3 nucleotide sequence: TGCGCCAGCAGCGGACGGATTAATGAAAAACTGTTTTTT. Translation: CASSGRINEKLFF.

This clonotype showed up many times. The CDR3 DNA reads TGTGCCAGCAGCAATACAGGGTCATATCAGCCCCAGCATTTT. Translated, it gives CASSNTGSYQPQHF. This chain links TRBV9 with TRBJ1-5; weak D call: TRBD1 (6 bases). Germline V lookup: CDR1 SGDLS, CDR2 YYNGEE. Between the trimmed V and J ends, which lost 4 bases and 5 bases, there was a span of 13 bases. The CDR3 consists of 14 residues.

This clonotype was observed many times. This chain uses TRBV12-3 or TRBV12-4 with TRBJ2-7; the match to TRBD1 covers 10 bases. Germline trimming cut 5 bases from V and 6 bases from J; bases unmatched to any gene: 7. The CDR3 totals 14 residues. The CDR3 is CASSRQGALGEQYF. Here the CDR3 DNA reads TGTGCCAGCAGTAGACAGGGGGCGCTGGGCGAGCAGTACTTC.

The V and J genes are TRBV6-1 and TRBJ1-5, with TRBD1 matching over 9 bases. The ends lost 6 bases at V and 2 bases at J; junction bases unmatched: 5. The CDR3 runs to 15 residues. Germline V gives CDR1 MNHNS, CDR2 SASEGT. CDR3 loop: CASSHRGQGNQPQHF. The CDR3 nucleotides read TGTGCCAGCAGCCACAGGGGGCAAGGCAATCAGCCCCAGCATTTT.

There are many counts of this clonotype. The CDR3, as DNA: TGTGCTAGTGGTTTGTCCCTTTCTTCACAGAACTATGGCTACACCTTC. Its translation: CASGLSLSSQNYGYTF. The V call is TRBV12-5, the J call TRBJ1-2; D uncertain. V dropped 2 bases and J dropped 2 bases, with 15 bases sitting between them. The V gene's germline CDR1 is LGHNT and CDR2 FRNRAP. The CDR3 is 16 amino acids.